This T cell receptor (beta chain) was sequenced during a study of CD8 T cells in ankylosing spondylitis (dated by TCRdb to the late 2010s). For context, the study as a whole: T cell receptor beta repertoires were profiled in healthy donors and ankylosing spondylitis patients so that disease-linked TCR variants could be found. In total, the full study cohort was made up of 108 healthy donors and 25 to 30 ankylosing spondylitis patients. Peripheral blood was sampled, and synovial fluid was additionally collected from ankylosing spondylitis patients.

Study-level results and caveats: The disease-linked clones showed a CD8+ phenotype and occurred at relatively low frequencies in peripheral blood. Significant enrichment of the disease-linked clones was reported in matched synovial fluid samples from ankylosing spondylitis patients. Some motif variants were previously reported in synovial fluid and blood of reactive arthritis patients, suggesting common disease-initiation mechanisms. Blood from ankylosing spondylitis patients appeared to be characterized by a TCR beta motif made up of about 8 highly homologous amino acid variants.

Reads for this sample came from an Illumina HiSeq 2500. Quantitative 5'-RACE with molecular barcodes was the method used to prepare the TCR beta libraries. From the authors' description of their analysis: A new computational method, built on a probabilistic model of VDJ rearrangement, was used to identify disease-linked TCR variants. Using fastp trimming at Q25 and MiXCR clonotype assembly, TCRdb reanalyzed the public sequencing data and kept in-frame beta chains. Identical CDR3 protein sequences are pooled into one entry, listed with their most common genes and DNA. The V and J calls and clone size come from TCRdb's table, not from the authors' own analysis. For this sample there are about 250,000 distinct CDR3 sequences; over 30% appear just once. The top ten clones comprise about 4.2% of the sample. Notes on this clonotype: Its antigen specificity is not known. There are no base qualities to consult, and no much larger clone falls within one base.

For CDR1 and CDR2, the germline V gene lists SNHLY and FYNNEI. V loses 0 bases of germline sequence and J loses 5 bases, and the interval between the two ends is 9 bases. There are 14 amino acids in the CDR3, from cysteine to phenylalanine inclusive. Kept here is only the CDR3 DNA, which spans 42 bases and is read in frame from base 1. Sequencing was performed on blood, either unsorted or a sorted T cell fraction (not recorded which). The rearrangement joined TRBV2 to TRBJ2-3, and the D gene may be TRBD2, 5 bases matching. This TCR came from a male donor with ankylosing spondylitis or in good health (not recorded which). The CDR3 protein sequence reads: CASSEARAVDTQYF. The nucleotide sequence reads as follows: TGTGCCAGCAGTGAAGCGCGGGCGGTAGATACGCAGTATTTT.